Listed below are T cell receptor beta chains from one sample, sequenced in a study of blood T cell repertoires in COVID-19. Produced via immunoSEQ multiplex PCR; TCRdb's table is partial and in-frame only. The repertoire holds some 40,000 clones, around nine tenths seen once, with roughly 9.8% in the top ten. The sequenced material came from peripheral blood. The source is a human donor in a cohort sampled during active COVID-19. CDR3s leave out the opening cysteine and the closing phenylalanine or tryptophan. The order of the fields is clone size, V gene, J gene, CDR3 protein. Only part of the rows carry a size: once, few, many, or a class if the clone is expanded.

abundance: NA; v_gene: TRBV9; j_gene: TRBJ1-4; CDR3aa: ASSPRGGLATNEKLF
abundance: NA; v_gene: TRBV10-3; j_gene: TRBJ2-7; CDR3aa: AISDRVVAYEQY
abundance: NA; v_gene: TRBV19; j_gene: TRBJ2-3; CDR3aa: ASSEYGTDTQY
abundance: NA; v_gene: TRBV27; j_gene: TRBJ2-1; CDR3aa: GSGGSSYNEQF
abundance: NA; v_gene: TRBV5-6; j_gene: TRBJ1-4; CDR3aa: ASSFVDRSAEKLF
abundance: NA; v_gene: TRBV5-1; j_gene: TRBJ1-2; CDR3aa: ASSLASTGIYGYT
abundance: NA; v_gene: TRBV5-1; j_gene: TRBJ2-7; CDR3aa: ASSRSSRDEQY
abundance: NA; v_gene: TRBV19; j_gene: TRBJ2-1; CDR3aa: ASSIWGLANEQF
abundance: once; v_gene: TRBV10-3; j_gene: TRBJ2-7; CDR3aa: AISGRGTDSYEQY
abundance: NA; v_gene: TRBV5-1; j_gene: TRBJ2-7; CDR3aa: ASSGQGGFYEQY
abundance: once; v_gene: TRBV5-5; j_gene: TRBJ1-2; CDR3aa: ASSTQVANYGYT
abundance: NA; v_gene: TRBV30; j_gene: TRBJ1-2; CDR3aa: AWAGQGYGYT
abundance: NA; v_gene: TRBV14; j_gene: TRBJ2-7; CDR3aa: ASSRSGAYEQY
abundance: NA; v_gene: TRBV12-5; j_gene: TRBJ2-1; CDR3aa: ASGQLGRTGWGNEQF
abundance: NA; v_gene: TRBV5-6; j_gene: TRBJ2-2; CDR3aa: ASSPDRGQNTGELF
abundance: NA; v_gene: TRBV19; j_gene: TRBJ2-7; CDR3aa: ASSSVGTGVGGSYEQY
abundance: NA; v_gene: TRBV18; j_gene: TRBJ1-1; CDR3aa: ASSPSLKQGWSTEAF
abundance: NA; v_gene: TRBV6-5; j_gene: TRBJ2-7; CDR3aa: ASKGKLSSYEQY
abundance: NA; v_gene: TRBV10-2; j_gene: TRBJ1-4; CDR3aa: ASSDSLTGEKLF
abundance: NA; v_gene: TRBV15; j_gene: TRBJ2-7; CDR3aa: ATSRQGAEQY
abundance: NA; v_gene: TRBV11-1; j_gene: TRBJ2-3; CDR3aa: ASSLEVAGVTDTQY
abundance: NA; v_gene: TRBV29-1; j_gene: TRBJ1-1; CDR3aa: SVGQGGMNTEAF
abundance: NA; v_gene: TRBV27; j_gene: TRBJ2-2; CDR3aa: ASSSGGELF
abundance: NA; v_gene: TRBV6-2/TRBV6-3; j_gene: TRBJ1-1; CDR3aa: ASSTRLNTEAF
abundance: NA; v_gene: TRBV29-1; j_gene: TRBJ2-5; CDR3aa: SSKTGQETQY
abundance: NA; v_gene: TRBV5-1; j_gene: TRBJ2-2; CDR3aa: ASSDIPTGELF
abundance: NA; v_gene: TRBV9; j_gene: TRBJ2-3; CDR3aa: ASSVESRGWGTDTQY
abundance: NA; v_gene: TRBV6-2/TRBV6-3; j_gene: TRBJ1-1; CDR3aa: ASSYPTLMLSEAF
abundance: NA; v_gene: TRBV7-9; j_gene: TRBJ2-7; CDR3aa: ASRPDLNPYEQY
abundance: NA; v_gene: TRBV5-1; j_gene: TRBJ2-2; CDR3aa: ASQGNTGELF
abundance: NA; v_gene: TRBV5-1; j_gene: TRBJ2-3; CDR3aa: ASSWGRGGTDTQY
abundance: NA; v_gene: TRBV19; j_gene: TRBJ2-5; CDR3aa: ASSLAGAGQETQY
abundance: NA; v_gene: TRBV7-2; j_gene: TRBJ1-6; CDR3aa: ASSFWAGGKGSPLH
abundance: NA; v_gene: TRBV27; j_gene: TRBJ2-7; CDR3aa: ASGLAEQY
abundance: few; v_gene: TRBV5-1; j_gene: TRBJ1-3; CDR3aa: ASSRTFSGDSSGNTIY